This T cell receptor beta chain is drawn from a study of monozygotic twins with inflammatory bowel disease. Study-level results: The co-twins with IBD showed lower TCRbeta diversity (inverse Simpson) than their healthy siblings. Treatment differences in immunosuppression may have added variability to the repertoires of patients.

As for this clonotype: Its antigen remains unidentified.

Looked up from germline, CDR1 is LGHNA and CDR2 is YNFKEQ. The CDR3 is 21 amino acids. TCRdb reanalyzed the 5' RACE reads and collapses them to one entry per CDR3 protein, without DNA. The sample has approximately 340,000 distinct CDR3 sequences. This TCR was sampled from a human donor with ulcerative colitis or Crohn's disease, or a healthy co-twin of an affected twin (not recorded which). The sequenced sample consisted of blood. The chain couples TRBV4-2 to TRBJ2-1; there is no DNA to check the TCRdb D call of TRBD2. The CDR3 loop is CASSQGFRREGLQSSYNEQFF.